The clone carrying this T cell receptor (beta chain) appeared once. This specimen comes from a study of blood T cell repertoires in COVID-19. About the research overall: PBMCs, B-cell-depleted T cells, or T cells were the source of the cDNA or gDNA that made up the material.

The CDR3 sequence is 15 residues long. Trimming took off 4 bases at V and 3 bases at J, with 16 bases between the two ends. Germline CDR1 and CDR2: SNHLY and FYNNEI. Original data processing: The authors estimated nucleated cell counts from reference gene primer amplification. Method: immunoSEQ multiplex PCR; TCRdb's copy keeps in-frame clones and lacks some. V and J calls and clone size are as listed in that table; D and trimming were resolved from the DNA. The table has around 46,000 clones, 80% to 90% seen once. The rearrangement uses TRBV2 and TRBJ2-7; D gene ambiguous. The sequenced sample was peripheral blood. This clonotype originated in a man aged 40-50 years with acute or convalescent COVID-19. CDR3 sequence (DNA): TGTGCCAGCAGTGTTAATCTCCTACTCTACTACGAGCAGTACTTC. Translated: CASSVNLLLYYEQYF.